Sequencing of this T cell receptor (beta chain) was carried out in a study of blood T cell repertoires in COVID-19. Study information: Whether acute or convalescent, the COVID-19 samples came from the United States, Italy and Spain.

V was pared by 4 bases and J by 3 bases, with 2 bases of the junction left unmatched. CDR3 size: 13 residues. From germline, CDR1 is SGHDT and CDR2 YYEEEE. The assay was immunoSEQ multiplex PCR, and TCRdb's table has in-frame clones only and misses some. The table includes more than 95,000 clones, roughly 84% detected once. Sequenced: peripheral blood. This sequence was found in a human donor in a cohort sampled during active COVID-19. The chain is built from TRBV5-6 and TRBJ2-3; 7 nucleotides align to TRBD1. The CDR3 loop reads CASSKTGTDTQYF. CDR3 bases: TGTGCCAGCAGCAAGACAGGGACAGATACGCAGTATTTT.